The rows below give T cell receptor beta chains drawn from one sample of a study of T cell responses to AZD1222 COVID-19 vaccine. Clones were read by immunoSEQ multiplex PCR, and TCRdb kept only the in-frame ones, dropping some. This sample has about 110,000 clones, with around 94% found just once. Sequences were derived from peripheral blood, sampled on day 0 of AZD1222 vaccination. These TCRs come from an adult in good health. The CDR3 runs from the conserved cysteine through the conserved F or W. The D gene is left open where the match is weak. Not all rows give a size; the values are once, few, many and, for expanded clones, a class.

CDR3 length	V gene	D gene	J gene	clone size	CDR3 DNA	CDR3 protein
16	TRBV7-3	TRBD2	TRBJ2-1	NA	TGTGCCAGCAGGGCACTAGCGGGAGATATGTACAATGAGCAGTTCTTC	CASRALAGDMYNEQFF
13	TRBV7-8	NA	TRBJ2-3	once	TGTGCCAGCGGGAGCGGGCTAACAGATACGCAGTATTTT	CASGSGLTDTQYF
11	TRBV30	NA	TRBJ1-6	few	TGTGCCTGCACCCTGGGGACCCCCCTCCACTTT	CACTLGTPLHF
16	TRBV27	TRBD1	TRBJ1-4	NA	TGTGCCAGCAGTTTCGGACAGGGGGCATTAGGGGAAAAACTGTTTTTT	CASSFGQGALGEKLFF
14	TRBV27	NA	TRBJ2-7	few	TGTGCCAGCAGTTTATTTGACAGGACCTACGAGCAGTACTTC	CASSLFDRTYEQYF
14	TRBV5-1	TRBD1	TRBJ2-7	NA	TGCACCAGCAGCCGGACAGGCGGTAACTACGAGCAGTACTTC	CTSSRTGGNYEQYF
16	TRBV4-1	NA	TRBJ1-1	NA	TGCGCCAGCAGCCAAGTTCTTACAGAGAGGAGGACTGAAGCTTTCTTT	CASSQVLTERRTEAFF
17	TRBV19	NA	TRBJ1-1	NA	TGTGCCAGTAGGAACCAGGCGGCAGGTCGGGGGTACACTGAAGCTTTCTTT	CASRNQAAGRGYTEAFF
20	TRBV6-6	TRBD2	TRBJ2-6	NA	TGTGCCAGCAGCCGCGCCACGAGTAGCGGGAGGAAGCATGGGGCCAACGTCCTGACTTTC	CASSRATSSGRKHGANVLTF
16	TRBV7-8	TRBD2	TRBJ2-7	NA	TGTGCCAGCAGCTTAGTAGGGCGGGAGGTAACCTACGAGCAGTACTTC	CASSLVGREVTYEQYF
14	TRBV28	NA	TRBJ1-4	NA	TGTGCCAGCAGTTTAAGGGGGTCCGGTGAAAAACTGTTTTTT	CASSLRGSGEKLFF
15	TRBV7-9	TRBD1	TRBJ1-2	NA	TGTGCCAGCAGCCCTAGGACAGGGGACCACTATGGCTACACCTTC	CASSPRTGDHYGYTF
15	TRBV20-1	NA	TRBJ1-5	NA	TGCAGTGCTAGTGCCTCCGGGGTTCGAGATCAGCCCCAGCATTTT	CSASASGVRDQPQHF
16	TRBV2	TRBD1	TRBJ1-4	NA	TGTGCCAGCAGTCCCGGGACAGGGGGTCGGGGTGAAAAACTGTTTTTT	CASSPGTGGRGEKLFF
16	TRBV7-8	NA	TRBJ2-5	NA	TGTGCCAGCAGGGTCGTGGGCAGTAGGGAACAAGAGACCCAGTACTTC	CASRVVGSREQETQYF
15	TRBV7-9	NA	TRBJ1-2	NA	TGTGCCAGCAGCCCAGCCAGCGGGGGGAGCTATGGCTACACCTTC	CASSPASGGSYGYTF
17	TRBV5-1	NA	TRBJ2-5	NA	TGCGCCAGCAGCTTGGCCTTTCTACAGCGAACAAAAGAGACCCAGTACTTC	CASSLAFLQRTKETQYF
11	TRBV30	NA	TRBJ1-2	NA	TGTGCCTGGACCCTGAATCGGGGCTACACCTTC	CAWTLNRGYTF
14	TRBV3-1/TRBV3-2	TRBD2	TRBJ2-7	NA	TGTGCCAGCAGCCTAGCGGGGTCCGCCTACGAGCAGTACTTC	CASSLAGSAYEQYF
13	TRBV5-1	TRBD2	TRBJ2-7	NA	TGCGCCAGCACCAGCGGGAGGGCGGCCGAGCAGTACTTC	CASTSGRAAEQYF
14	TRBV18	NA	TRBJ2-7	once	TGTGCCAGCTCACAGGACACGTATCGTTACGAGCAGTACTTC	CASSQDTYRYEQYF
12	TRBV24-1	NA	TRBJ2-7	NA	TGTGCCACCAGAGGATTAGGGGACGAGCAGTACTTC	CATRGLGDEQYF
14	TRBV25-1	TRBD1	TRBJ1-5	NA	TGTGCCAGCTCCGGGACAGGGGGAGGGCAGCCCCAGCATTTT	CASSGTGGGQPQHF
14	TRBV11-3	NA	TRBJ2-1	NA	TGTGCCAGCAGCTTAGACCGGGGAAACAATGAGCAGTTCTTC	CASSLDRGNNEQFF
18	TRBV3-1/TRBV3-2	TRBD1	TRBJ1-1	NA	TGTGCCAGCAGCCAAGGGACAGGGGGAACGGTCATGAACACTGAAGCTTTCTTT	CASSQGTGGTVMNTEAFF
17	TRBV11-3	NA	TRBJ1-1	NA	TGTGCCAGCAGCTTAGGCTTTGCGCACCAGCGGGACACTGAAGCTTTCTTT	CASSLGFAHQRDTEAFF
13	TRBV6-5	NA	TRBJ1-3	NA	TGTGCCAGCACAACTGACTCTGGAAACACCATATATTTT	CASTTDSGNTIYF
17	TRBV30	TRBD1	TRBJ2-7	NA	TGTGCCTGGAGTCCTCGCCTTTCGGGGACAGGTCTTTACGAGCAGTACTTC	CAWSPRLSGTGLYEQYF
13	TRBV12-3/TRBV12-4	NA	TRBJ2-3	NA	TGTGCCAGCAGACAGGACAGCACAGATACGCAGTATTTT	CASRQDSTDTQYF
13	TRBV12-5	NA	TRBJ2-3	NA	TGTGCTAGTGGTACAGGGACCACAGATACGCAGTATTTT	CASGTGTTDTQYF
17	TRBV3-1/TRBV3-2	TRBD1	TRBJ2-7	NA	TGTGCCAGCAGCCGGACAGGGACAGGGGCTTACTCCTACGAGCAGTACTTC	CASSRTGTGAYSYEQYF
10	TRBV6-5	NA	TRBJ1-2	NA	TGTGCCAGCACCTGGATGGGCTACACCTTC	CASTWMGYTF
13	TRBV28	NA	TRBJ1-4	once	TGTGCCAGCAGGTCGACAGCTAATGAAAAACTGTTTTTT	CASRSTANEKLFF
16	TRBV4-3	TRBD2	TRBJ2-7	NA	TGCGCCAGCAGCCAATCGTGGCGGGGGATAACCTACGAGCAGTACTTC	CASSQSWRGITYEQYF
15	TRBV6-5	NA	TRBJ1-4	NA	TGTGCCAGCAGCCCGAGGACGGTCGCTAATGAAAAACTGTTTTTT	CASSPRTVANEKLFF
16	TRBV10-3	TRBD1	TRBJ1-6	once	TGTGCCATCAGCTTACAGGGGCCCCAGGGGAATTCACCCCTCCACTTT	CAISLQGPQGNSPLHF
18	TRBV3-1/TRBV3-2	TRBD1	TRBJ1-2	NA	TGTGCCAGCAGCTCTCCCCCGGGACAGGGGCGATCTAACTATGGCTACACCTTC	CASSSPPGQGRSNYGYTF
14	TRBV2	NA	TRBJ1-3	NA	TGTGCCAGCAGTGAAGCCCTATCTGGAAACACCATATATTTT	CASSEALSGNTIYF
15	TRBV6-6	NA	TRBJ2-7	NA	TGTGCCAGCAGTTATTCAGGATTGGAGATCTACGAGCAGTACTTC	CASSYSGLEIYEQYF
21	TRBV6-6	TRBD1	TRBJ2-4	once	TGTGCCAGCAGTCCGTTACTCTCAGGGGGCTTAAGAAGGTTGGCCAAAAACATTCAGTACTTC	CASSPLLSGGLRRLAKNIQYF
14	TRBV30	NA	TRBJ1-6	NA	TGTGCCTGGAGTGTCTGGGGCAGAAATTCACCCCTCCACTTT	CAWSVWGRNSPLHF
15	TRBV4-1	NA	TRBJ1-1	NA	TGCGCCAGCAGCCCTATCACGGAAAGCTACCTTGAAGCTTTCTTT	CASSPITESYLEAFF
14	TRBV4-2	NA	TRBJ2-5	NA	TGTGCCAGCAGCACGACAGCGGTCCAAGAGACCCAGTACTTC	CASSTTAVQETQYF
14	TRBV5-1	NA	TRBJ1-1	NA	TGCGCCAGCAGCTTGGGCGGGGGATACACTGAAGCTTTCTTT	CASSLGGGYTEAFF
15	TRBV5-8	TRBD1	TRBJ1-1	NA	TGTGCCAGCAGCTTATCGGCAGGGGGTTCGTGGCGGGCTTTCTTT	CASSLSAGGSWRAFF
16	TRBV7-3	NA	TRBJ1-6	NA	TGTGCCAGCAGCTCACCCTGGGTATGGAGGGATTCACCCCTCCACTTT	CASSSPWVWRDSPLHF
15	TRBV7-2	NA	TRBJ2-3	NA	TGTGCCAGCAGCGTTACACGTACTAGCACAGATACGCAGTATTTT	CASSVTRTSTDTQYF
12	TRBV6-5	NA	TRBJ1-1	NA	TGTGCCACGCGAGGCATGAACACTGAAGCTTTCTTT	CATRGMNTEAFF